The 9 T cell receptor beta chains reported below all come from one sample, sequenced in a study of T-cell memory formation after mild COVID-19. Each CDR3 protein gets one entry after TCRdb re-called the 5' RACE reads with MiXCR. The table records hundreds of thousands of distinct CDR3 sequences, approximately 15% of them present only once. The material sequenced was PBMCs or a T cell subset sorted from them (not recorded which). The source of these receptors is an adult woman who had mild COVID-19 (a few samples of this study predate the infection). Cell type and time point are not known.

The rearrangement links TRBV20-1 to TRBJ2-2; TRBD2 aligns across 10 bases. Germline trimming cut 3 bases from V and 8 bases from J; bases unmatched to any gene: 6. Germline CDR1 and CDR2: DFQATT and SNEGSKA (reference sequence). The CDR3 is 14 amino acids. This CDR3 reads CSASRSGGLGELFF. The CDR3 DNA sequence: TGCAGTGCTAGTCGTAGCGGGGGGTTGGGGGAGCTGTTTTTT.

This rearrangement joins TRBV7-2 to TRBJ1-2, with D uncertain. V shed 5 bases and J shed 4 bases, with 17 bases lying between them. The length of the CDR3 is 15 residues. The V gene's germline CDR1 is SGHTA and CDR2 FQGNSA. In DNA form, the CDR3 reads TGTGCCAGCAGCCAGACGGACGTCCAACGCTATGGCTACACCTTC. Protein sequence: CASSQTDVQRYGYTF.

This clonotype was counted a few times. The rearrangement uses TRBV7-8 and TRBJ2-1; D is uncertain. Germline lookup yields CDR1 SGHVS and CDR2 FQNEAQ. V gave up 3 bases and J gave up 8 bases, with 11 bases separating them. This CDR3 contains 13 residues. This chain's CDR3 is CASSLGSIDEQFF. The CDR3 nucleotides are TGTGCCAGCAGCTTGGGGTCTATCGATGAGCAGTTCTTC.

In DNA form, the CDR3 reads TGTGCCAGCTCACCATGGTTCCAAGAGACCCAGTACTTC. Encoded protein: CASSPWFQETQYF. The V gene is TRBV18, the J gene TRBJ2-5; unclear D gene. CDR3 size: 13 residues. Germline loops: CDR1 KGHSH, CDR2 LQKENI. Trimming took 2 bases from V and 1 from J, leaving 5 bases between them.

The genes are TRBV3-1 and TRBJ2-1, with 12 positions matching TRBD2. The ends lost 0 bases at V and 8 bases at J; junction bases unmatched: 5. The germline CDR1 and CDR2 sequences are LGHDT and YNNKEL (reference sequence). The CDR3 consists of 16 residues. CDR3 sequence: CASSQELAGGSDEQFF. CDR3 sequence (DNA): TGTGCCAGCAGCCAAGAACTAGCGGGGGGTTCAGATGAGCAGTTCTTC.

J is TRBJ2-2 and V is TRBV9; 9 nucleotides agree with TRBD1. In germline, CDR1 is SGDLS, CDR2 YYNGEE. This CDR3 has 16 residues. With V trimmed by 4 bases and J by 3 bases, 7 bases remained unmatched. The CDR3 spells CASSRTGQGYTGELFF. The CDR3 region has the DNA TGTGCCAGCAGCCGTACGGGACAGGGATACACCGGGGAGCTGTTTTTT. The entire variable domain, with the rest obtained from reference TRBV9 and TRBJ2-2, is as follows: DSGVTQTPKHLITATGQRVTLRCSPRSGDLSVYWYQQSLDQGLQFLIQYYNGEERAKGNILERFSAQQFPDLHSELNLSSLELGDSALYFCASSRTGQGYTGELFFGEGSRLTVL.

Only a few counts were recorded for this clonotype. The CDR3 spells CASSVAGADSYNEQFF. The CDR3, as DNA: TGTGCCAGCAGCGTAGCTGGAGCGGACTCCTACAATGAGCAGTTCTTC. The chain combines TRBV9 with TRBJ2-1; D may be TRBD2 (5 bases). Between the trimmed V and J ends, which lost 0 bases and 0 bases, there was a span of 10 bases. Germline V gene data show CDR1 as SGDLS and CDR2 as YYNGEE. This CDR3 region has 16 residues.

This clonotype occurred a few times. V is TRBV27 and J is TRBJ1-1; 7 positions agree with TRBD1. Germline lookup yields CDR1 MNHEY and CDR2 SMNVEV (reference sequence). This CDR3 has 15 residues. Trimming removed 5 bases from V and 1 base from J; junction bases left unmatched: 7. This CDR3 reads CASSPWTGPNTEAFF. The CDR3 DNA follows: TGTGCCAGCAGTCCCTGGACAGGCCCGAACACTGAAGCTTTCTTT.

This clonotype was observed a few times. This CDR3 is CASSLDRTEAFF. The CDR3 region has the DNA TGCGCCAGCAGCTTGGATCGCACTGAAGCTTTCTTT. V usage is TRBV5-1 and J usage is TRBJ1-1; D is undetermined. Looked up from germline, CDR1 is SGHRS and CDR2 is YFSETQ. The ends were cut back, 0 bases at V and 4 bases at J, with 4 bases in the middle. This CDR3 region has 12 residues.